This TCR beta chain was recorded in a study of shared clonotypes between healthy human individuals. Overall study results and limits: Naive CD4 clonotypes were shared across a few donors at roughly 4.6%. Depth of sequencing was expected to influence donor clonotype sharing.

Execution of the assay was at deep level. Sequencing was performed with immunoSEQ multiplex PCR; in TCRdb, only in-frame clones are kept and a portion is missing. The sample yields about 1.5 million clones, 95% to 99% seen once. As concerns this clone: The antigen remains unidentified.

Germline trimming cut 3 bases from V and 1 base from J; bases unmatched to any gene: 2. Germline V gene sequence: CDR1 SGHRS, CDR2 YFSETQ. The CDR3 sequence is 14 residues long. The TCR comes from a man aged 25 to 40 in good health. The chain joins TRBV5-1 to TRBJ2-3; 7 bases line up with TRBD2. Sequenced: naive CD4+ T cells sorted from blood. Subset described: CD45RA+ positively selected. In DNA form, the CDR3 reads TGCGCCAGCAGCTGGGGAGGGGGCACAGATACGCAGTATTTT. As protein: CASSWGGGTDTQYF. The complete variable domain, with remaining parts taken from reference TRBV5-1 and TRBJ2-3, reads KAGVTQTPRYLIKTRGQQVTLSCSPISGHRSVSWYQQTPGQGLQFLFEYFSETQRNKGNFPGRFSGRQFSNSRSEMNVSTLELGDSALYLCASSWGGGTDTQYFGPGTRLTVL.